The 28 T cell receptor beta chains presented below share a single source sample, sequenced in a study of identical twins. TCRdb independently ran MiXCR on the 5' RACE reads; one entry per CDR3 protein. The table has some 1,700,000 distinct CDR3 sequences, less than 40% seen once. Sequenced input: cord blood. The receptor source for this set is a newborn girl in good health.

The CDR3 coding sequence is TGCAGTGCTAGAGGAGCAAGCCTTCAAGAGACCCAGTACTTC. It yields the protein CSARGASLQETQYF. The V gene is TRBV20-1, the J gene TRBJ2-5; D gene uncertain. The V gene's germline CDR1 is DFQATT and CDR2 SNEGSKA (reference sequence). V gave up 1 base and J gave up 2 bases, with 11 bases separating them. The CDR3 runs 14 residues.

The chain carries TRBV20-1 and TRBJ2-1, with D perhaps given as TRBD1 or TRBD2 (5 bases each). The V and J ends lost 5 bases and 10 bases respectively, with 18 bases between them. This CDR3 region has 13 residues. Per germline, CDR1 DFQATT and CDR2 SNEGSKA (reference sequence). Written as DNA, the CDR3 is TGCAGTGCTGGACCGGGACGGACCTACGAGCAGTTCTTC. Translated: CSAGPGRTYEQFF.

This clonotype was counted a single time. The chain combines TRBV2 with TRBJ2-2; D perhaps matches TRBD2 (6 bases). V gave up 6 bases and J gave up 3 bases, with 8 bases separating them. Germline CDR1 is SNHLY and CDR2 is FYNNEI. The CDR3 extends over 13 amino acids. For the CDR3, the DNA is TGTGCCAGCAGCAGGGAGGACACCGGGGAGCTGTTTTTT. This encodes CASSREDTGELFF.

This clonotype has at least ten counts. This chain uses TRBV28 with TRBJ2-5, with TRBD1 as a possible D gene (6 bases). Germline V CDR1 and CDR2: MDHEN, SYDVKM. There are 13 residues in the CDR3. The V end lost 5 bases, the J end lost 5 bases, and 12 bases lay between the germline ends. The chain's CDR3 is CASSGIRGETQYF. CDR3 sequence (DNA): TGTGCCAGCAGTGGGATCAGGGGTGAGACCCAGTACTTC. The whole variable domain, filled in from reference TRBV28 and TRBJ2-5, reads DVKVTQSSRYLVKRTGEKVFLECVQDMDHENMFWYRQDPGLGLRLIYFSYDVKMKEKGDIPEGYSVSREKKERFSLILESASTNQTSMYLCASSGIRGETQYFGPGTRLLVL.

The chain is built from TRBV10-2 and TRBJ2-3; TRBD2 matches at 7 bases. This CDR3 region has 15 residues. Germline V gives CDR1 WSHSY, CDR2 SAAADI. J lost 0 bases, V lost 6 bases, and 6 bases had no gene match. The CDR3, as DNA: TGCGCCAGCAGGACTAGCCCCTATAGCACAGATACGCAGTATTTT. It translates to CASRTSPYSTDTQYF.

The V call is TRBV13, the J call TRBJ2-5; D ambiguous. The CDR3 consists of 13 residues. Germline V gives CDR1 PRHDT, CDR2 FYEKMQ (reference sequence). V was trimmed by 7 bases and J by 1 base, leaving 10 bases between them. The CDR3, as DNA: TGTGCCAGCACCACCTATAGCCAAGAGACCCAGTACTTC. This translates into CASTTYSQETQYF.

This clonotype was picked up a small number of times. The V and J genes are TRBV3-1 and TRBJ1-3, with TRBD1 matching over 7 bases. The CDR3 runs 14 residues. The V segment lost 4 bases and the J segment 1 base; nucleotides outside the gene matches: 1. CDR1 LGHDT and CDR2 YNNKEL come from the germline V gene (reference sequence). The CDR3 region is CASSPTGSGNTIYF. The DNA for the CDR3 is TGTGCCAGCAGCCCGACAGGGTCTGGAAACACCATATATTTT. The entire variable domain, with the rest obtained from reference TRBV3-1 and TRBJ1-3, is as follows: DTAVSQTPKYLVTQMGNDKSIKCEQNLGHDTMYWYKQDSKKFLKIMFSYNNKELIINETVPNRFSPKSPDKAHLNLHINSLELGDSAVYFCASSPTGSGNTIYFGEGSWLTVV.

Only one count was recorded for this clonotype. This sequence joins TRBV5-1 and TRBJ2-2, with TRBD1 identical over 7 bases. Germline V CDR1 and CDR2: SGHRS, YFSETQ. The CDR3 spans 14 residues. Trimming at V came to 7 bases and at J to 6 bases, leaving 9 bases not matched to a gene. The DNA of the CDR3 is TGCGCCAGCCAAGAGGTTCAGGGGGCCGGGGAGCTGTTTTTT. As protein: CASQEVQGAGELFF. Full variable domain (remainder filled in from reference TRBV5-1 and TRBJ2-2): KAGVTQTPRYLIKTRGQQVTLSCSPISGHRSVSWYQQTPGQGLQFLFEYFSETQRNKGNFPGRFSGRQFSNSRSEMNVSTLELGDSALYLCASQEVQGAGELFFGEGSRLTVL.

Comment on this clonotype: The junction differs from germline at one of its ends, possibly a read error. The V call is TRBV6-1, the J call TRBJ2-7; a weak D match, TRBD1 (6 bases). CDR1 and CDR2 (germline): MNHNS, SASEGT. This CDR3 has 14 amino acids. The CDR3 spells CASRGHTSSCEQYF. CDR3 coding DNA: TGTGCCAGCAGGGGACACACGAGCTCCTGCGAGCAGTACTTC.

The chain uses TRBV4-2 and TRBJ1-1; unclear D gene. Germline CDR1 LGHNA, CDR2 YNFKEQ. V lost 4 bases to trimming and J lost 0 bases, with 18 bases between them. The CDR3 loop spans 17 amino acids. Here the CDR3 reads CASSRLLRTAMNTEAFF. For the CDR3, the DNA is TGTGCCAGCAGCCGTCTATTAAGGACGGCTATGAACACTGAAGCTTTCTTT.

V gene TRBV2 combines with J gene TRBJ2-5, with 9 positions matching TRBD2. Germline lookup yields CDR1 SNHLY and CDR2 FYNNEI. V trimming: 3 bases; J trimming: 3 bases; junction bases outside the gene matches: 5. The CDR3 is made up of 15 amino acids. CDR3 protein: CASSDLAGTKETQYF. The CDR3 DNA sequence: TGTGCCAGCAGTGATCTAGCGGGGACGAAAGAGACCCAGTACTTC.

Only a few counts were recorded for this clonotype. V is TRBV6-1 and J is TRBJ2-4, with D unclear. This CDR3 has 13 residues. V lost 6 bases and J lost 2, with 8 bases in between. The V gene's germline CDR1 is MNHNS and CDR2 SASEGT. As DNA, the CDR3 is TGTGCCAGCAGGTTGGATCCCAAAAACATTCAGTACTTC. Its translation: CASRLDPKNIQYF.

The CDR3 nucleotides read TGCAGTGCCAAGGGGGGATCGGAAAATGAAAAACTGTTTTTT. Translating gives CSAKGGSENEKLFF. This chain connects TRBV20-1 to TRBJ1-4; D might be TRBD1 (6 bases). V was trimmed by 6 bases and J by 5 bases, leaving 16 bases between them. The CDR3 consists of 14 residues. Germline values: CDR1 DFQATT, CDR2 SNEGSKA (reference sequence).

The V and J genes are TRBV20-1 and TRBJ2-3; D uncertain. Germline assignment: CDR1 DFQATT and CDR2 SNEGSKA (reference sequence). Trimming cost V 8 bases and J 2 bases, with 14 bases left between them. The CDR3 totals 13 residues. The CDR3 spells CSTPDPNTDTQYF. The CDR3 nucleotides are TGCAGTACCCCGGACCCGAACACAGATACGCAGTATTTT.

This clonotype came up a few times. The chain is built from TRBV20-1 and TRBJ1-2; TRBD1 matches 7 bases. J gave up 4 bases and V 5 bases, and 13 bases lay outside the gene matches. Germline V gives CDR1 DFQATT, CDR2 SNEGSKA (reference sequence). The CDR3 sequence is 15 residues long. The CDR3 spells CSAGKKGQTIYGYTF. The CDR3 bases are TGCAGTGCTGGAAAAAAGGGACAGACAATCTATGGCTACACCTTC.

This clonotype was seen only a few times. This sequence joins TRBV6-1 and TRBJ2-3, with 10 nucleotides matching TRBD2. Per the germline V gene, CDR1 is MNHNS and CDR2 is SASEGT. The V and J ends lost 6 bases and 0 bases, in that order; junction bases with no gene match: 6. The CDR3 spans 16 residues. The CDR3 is CASRTSGPRSTDTQYF. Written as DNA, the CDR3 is TGTGCCAGCAGGACTAGCGGGCCGAGGAGCACAGATACGCAGTATTTT.

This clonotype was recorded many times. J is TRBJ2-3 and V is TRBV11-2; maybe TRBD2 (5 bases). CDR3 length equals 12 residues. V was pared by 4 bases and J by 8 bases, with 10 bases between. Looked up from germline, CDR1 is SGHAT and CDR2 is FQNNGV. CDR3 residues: CASSSPRGTQYF. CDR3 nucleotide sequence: TGTGCCAGCAGCTCCCCCCGGGGTACGCAGTATTTT.

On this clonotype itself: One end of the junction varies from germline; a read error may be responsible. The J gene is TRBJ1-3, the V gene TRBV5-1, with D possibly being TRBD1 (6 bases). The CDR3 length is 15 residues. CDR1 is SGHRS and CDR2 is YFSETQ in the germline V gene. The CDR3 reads CASSLGQSSGNTIYF. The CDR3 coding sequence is TGTGCCAGCAGTTTAGGACAGAGCTCTGGAAACACCATATATTTT.

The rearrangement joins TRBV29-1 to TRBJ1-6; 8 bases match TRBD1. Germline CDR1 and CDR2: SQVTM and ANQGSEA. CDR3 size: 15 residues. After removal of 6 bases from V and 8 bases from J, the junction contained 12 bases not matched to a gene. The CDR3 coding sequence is TGCAGCGTGACCGGGACAGGAGGAGCAGATTCACCCCTCCACTTT. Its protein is CSVTGTGGADSPLHF.

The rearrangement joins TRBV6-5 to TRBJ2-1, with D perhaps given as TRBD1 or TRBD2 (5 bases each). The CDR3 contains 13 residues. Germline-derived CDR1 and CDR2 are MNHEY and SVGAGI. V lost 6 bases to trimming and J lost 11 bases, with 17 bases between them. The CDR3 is CASSPRGAPKQFF. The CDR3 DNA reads TGTGCCAGCAGCCCCCGAGGGGCTCCAAAGCAGTTCTTC.

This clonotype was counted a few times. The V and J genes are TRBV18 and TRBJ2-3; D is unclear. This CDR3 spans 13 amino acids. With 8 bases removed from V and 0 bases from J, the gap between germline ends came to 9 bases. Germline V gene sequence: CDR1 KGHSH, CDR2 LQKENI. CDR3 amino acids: CASLEYSTDTQYF. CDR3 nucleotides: TGTGCCAGCCTCGAGTATAGCACAGATACGCAGTATTTT.

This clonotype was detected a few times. CDR3 bases: TGCAGTGCTAGACGTCGGTTCACCGGGGAGCTGTTTTTT. Translating gives CSARRRFTGELFF. The rearrangement joins TRBV20-1 to TRBJ2-2; D unresolved. Germline loops: CDR1 DFQATT, CDR2 SNEGSKA (reference sequence). Trimming stripped 2 bases from V and 4 bases from J, with 8 bases between. The CDR3 spans 13 residues.

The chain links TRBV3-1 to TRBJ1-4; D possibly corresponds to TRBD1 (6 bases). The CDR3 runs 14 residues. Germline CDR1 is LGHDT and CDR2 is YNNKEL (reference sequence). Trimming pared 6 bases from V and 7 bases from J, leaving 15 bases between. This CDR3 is CASRTGGRGEKLFF. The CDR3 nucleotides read TGTGCCAGCAGAACGGGGGGCCGGGGTGAAAAACTGTTTTTT.

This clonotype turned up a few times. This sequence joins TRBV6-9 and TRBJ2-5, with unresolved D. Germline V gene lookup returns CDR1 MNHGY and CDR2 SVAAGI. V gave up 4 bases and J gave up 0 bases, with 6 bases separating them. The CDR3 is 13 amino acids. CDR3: CASSFRDQETQYF. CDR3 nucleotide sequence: TGTGCCAGCAGTTTCCGGGACCAAGAGACCCAGTACTTC.

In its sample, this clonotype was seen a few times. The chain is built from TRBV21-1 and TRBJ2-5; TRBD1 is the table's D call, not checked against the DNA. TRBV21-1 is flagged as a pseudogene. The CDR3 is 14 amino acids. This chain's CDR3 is CASSKGEGGETQYF. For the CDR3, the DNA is TGTGCCAGCAGCAAAGGCGAGGGGGGAGAGACCCAGTACTTC.

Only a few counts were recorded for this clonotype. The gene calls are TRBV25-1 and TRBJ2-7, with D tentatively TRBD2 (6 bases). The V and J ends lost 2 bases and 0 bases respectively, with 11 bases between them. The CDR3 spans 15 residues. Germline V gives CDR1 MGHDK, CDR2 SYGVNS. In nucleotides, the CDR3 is TGTGCCAGCAGTGAAAGGTCGGGACTCTCCTACGAGCAGTACTTC. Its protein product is CASSERSGLSYEQYF.

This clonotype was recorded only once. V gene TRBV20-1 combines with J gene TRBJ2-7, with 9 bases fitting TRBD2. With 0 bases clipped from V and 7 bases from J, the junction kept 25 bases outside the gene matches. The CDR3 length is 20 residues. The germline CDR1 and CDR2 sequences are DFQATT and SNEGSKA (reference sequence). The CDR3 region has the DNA TGCAGTGCTAGAGACCCGACTAGCGGAAAGACGTTTAGCTCCTACAATGAGCAGTACTTC. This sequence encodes CSARDPTSGKTFSSYNEQYF.

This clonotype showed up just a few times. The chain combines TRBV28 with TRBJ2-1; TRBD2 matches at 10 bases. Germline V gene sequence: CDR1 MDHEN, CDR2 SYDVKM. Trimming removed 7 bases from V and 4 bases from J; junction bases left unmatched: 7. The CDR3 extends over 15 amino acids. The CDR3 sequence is CASTAGTSVYNEQFF. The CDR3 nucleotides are TGTGCCAGCACCGCCGGGACTAGCGTTTACAATGAGCAGTTCTTC.